This T cell receptor (beta chain) is drawn from a study of OX40 agonist ivuxolimab in advanced cancers. The length of the CDR3 is 19 residues. The germline CDR1 and CDR2 sequences are WSHSY and SAAADI. Losses at the gene ends were 0 bases for V and 0 bases for J; bases not matched to a gene: 8. Study-level results: Average numbers of expanded clones were greater in CD8+ T cells than in CD4+.

A few counts support this clone. No antigen is known for it. The assay was immunoSEQ multiplex PCR, and TCRdb's table has in-frame clones only and misses some. Of around 66,000 clones listed, roughly four fifths are singletons. The specimen comprised CD4+ or CD8+ T cells sorted from blood, sampled in a trial of the OX40 agonist ivuxolimab. This chain links TRBV10-2 with TRBJ2-6; 7 bases are shared with TRBD1. The clonotype comes from an adult with an advanced solid tumor such as melanoma, head and neck, liver or kidney cancer. The CDR3 DNA sequence: TGCGCCAGCAGTGAGTCGTTAGCAGGGGGATTCTCTGGGGCCAACGTCCTGACTTTC. Residues: CASSESLAGGFSGANVLTF.